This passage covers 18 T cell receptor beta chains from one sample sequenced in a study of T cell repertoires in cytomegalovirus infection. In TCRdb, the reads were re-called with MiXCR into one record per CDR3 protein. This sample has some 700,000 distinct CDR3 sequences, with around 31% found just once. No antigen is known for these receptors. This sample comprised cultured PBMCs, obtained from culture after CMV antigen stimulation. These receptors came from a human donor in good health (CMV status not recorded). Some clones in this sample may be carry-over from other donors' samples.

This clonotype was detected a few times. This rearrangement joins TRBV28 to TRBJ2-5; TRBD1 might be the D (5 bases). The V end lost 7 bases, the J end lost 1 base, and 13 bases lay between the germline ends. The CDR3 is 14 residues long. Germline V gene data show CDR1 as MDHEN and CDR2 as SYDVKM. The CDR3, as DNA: TGTGCCAGCAACTCCGGACACCCCCAAGAGACCCAGTACTTC. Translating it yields CASNSGHPQETQYF.

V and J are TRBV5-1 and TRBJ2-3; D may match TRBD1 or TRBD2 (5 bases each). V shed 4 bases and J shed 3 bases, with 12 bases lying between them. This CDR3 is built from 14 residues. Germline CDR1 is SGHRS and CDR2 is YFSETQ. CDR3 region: CASSRDPRTDTQYF. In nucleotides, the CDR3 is TGCGCCAGCAGCCGGGACCCTCGAACAGATACGCAGTATTTT.

Here the CDR3 reads CASSERIRDYGYTF. The CDR3 nucleotides read TGTGCCAGCAGTGAGCGGATCCGAGATTATGGCTACACCTTC. The gene calls are TRBV6-1 and TRBJ1-2, with D unresolved. Germline-derived CDR1 and CDR2 are MNHNS and SASEGT. The CDR3 extends over 14 amino acids. V shed 3 bases and J shed 5 bases, with 13 bases lying between them.

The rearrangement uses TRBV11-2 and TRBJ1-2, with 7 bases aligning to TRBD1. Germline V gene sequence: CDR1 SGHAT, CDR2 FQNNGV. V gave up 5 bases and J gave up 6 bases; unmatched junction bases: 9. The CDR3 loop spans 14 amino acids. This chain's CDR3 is CASSMDRFIDGYTF. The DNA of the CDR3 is TGTGCCAGCAGCATGGACAGGTTTATCGATGGCTACACCTTC. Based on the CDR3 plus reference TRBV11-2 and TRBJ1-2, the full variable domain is EAGVAQSPRYKIIEKRQSVAFWCNPISGHATLYWYQQILGQGPKLLIQFQNNGVVDDSQLPKDRFSAERLKGVDSTLKIQPAKLEDSAVYLCASSMDRFIDGYTFGSGTRLTVV.

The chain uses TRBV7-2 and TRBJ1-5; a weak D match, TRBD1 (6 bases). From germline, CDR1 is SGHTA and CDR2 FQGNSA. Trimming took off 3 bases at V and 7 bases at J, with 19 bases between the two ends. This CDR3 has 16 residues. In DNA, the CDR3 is TGTGCCAGCAGCTTTGGGGGGGTCAGGGGAGGACAGCCCCAGCATTTT. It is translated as CASSFGGVRGGQPQHF. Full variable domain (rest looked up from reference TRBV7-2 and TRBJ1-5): GAGVSQSPSNKVTEKGKDVELRCDPISGHTALYWYRQSLGQGLEFLIYFQGNSAPDKSGLPSDRFSAERTGGSVSTLTIQRTQQEDSAVYLCASSFGGVRGGQPQHFGDGTRLSIL.

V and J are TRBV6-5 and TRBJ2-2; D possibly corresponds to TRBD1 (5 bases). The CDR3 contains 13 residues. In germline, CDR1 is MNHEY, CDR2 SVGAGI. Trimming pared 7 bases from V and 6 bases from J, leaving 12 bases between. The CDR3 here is CASIHTGSGELFF. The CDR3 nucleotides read TGTGCCAGCATTCACACAGGTTCCGGGGAGCTGTTTTTT.

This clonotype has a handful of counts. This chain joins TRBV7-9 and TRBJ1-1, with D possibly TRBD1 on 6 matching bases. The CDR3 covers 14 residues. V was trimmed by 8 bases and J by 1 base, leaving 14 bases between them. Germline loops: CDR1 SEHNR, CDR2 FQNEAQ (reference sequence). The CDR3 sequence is CASQPRTENTEAFF. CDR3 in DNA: TGTGCCAGCCAACCCCGGACAGAGAACACTGAAGCTTTCTTT.

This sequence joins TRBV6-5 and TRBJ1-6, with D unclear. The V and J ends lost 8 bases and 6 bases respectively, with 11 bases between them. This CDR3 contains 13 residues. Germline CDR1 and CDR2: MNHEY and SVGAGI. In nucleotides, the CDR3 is TGTGCCAGCCGGAGTGATTTTAATTCACCCCTCCACTTT. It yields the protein CASRSDFNSPLHF.

The DNA of the CDR3 is TGTGCCAGCTCACCACTAGCGGGAGGGGCCACAGATACGCAGTATTTT. It codes for CASSPLAGGATDTQYF. The chain links TRBV18 to TRBJ2-3, with TRBD2 matching over 11 bases. The ends lost 1 base at V and 2 bases at J; junction bases unmatched: 2. CDR1 and CDR2 from the germline V gene are KGHSH and LQKENI. The CDR3 consists of 16 residues.

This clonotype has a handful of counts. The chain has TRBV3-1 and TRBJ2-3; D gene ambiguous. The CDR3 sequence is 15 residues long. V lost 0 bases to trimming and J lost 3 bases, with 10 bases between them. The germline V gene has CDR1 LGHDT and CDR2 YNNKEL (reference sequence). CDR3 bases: TGTGCCAGCAGCCAAGATCTGGTTGGTACAGATACGCAGTATTTT. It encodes CASSQDLVGTDTQYF.

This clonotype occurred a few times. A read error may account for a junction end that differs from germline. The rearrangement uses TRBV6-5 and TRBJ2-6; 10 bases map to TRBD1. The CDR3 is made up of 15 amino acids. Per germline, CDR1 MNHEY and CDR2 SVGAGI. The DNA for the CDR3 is TGTGCCAGCAGTAACTTCGGACAGGGGGTCAACGTCCTGACTTTC. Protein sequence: CASSNFGQGVNVLTF.

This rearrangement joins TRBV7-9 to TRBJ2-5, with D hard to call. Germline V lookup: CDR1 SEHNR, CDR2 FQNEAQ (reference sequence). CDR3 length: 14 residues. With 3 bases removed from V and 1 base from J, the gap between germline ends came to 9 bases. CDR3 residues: CASSFLHGQETQYF. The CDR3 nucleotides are TGTGCCAGCAGCTTTTTACACGGCCAAGAGACCCAGTACTTC.

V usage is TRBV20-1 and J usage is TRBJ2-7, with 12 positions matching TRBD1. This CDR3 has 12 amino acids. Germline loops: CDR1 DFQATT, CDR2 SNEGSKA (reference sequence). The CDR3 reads CRAGQGASEQYF. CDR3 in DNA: TGCAGAGCGGGACAGGGGGCATCCGAGCAGTACTTC.

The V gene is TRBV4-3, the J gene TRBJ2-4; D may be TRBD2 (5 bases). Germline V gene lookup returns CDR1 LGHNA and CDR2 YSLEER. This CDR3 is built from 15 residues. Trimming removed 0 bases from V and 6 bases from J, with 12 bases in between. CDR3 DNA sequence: TGCGCCAGCAGCCAAGACTCCGGGATAGGAAACATTCAGTACTTC. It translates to CASSQDSGIGNIQYF.

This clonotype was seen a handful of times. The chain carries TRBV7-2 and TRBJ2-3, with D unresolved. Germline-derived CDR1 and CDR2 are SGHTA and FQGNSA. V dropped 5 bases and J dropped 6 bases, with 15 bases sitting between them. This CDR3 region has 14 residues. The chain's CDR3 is CASSPSPSVDTQYF. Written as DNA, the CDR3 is TGTGCCAGCAGCCCCTCTCCTAGTGTGGATACGCAGTATTTT.

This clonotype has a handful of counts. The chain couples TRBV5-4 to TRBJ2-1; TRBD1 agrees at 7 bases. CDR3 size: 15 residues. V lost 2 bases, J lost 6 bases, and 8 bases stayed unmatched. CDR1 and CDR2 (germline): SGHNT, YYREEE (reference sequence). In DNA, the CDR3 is TGTGCCAGCAGCTTAACTCTGCGACAGGGCAATGAGCAGTTCTTC. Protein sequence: CASSLTLRQGNEQFF.

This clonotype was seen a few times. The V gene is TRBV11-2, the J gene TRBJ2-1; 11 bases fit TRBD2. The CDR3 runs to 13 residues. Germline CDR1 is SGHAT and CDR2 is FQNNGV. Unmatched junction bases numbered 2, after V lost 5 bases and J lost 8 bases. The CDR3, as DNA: TGTGCCAGCAGCCCGGGACTAGCGGATGAGCAGTTCTTC. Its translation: CASSPGLADEQFF.

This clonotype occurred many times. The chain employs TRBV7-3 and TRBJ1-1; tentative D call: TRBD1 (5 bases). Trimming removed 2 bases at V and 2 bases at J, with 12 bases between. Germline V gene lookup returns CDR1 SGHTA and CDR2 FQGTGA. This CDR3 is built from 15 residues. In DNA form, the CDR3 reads TGTGCCAGCAGCTTAGGGGGAGGCGGAAACACTGAAGCTTTCTTT. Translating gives CASSLGGGGNTEAFF.